The sequence of this T cell receptor (beta chain) was determined in a study of shared clonotypes between healthy human individuals. Study details: Each donor contributed plates that comprised three CD4 naive, three CD4 memory, two CD8 naive and one CD8 memory. Study-wide findings and caveats: Clonotypes that were shared across four donors made up around 5.5% of naive CD4 clonotypes.

V was clipped by 0 bases and J by 4 bases; unmatched bases: 5. Germline V lookup: CDR1 LNHDA, CDR2 SQIVND (reference sequence). The CDR3 covers 17 residues. Terminally differentiated effector memory CD45RA+ cells were excluded from the naive CD8 cells, which were CD45RO-negative and positively selected for CCR7. There were only Caucasian adults among the donors, and all lived in Nashville, Tennessee. Study processing details: Junction-only sequences produced by ImmunoSEQ had no quality scores, so filtering differed. Clones were read by immunoSEQ multiplex PCR, and TCRdb kept only the in-frame ones, dropping some. D and trimming come from the DNA, and the V and J calls and clone size come from that table. The sample records some 2.1 million clones, 93% being singletons. On this clone: The target antigen is unknown.

This receptor was taken from a man between 18 and 35 years old in good health. Some clones in this sample may be carry-over from other donors' samples. The rearrangement uses TRBV19 and TRBJ2-2; 10 positions match TRBD2. Sequencing was done on a sample of naive CD8+ T cells from PBMCs. The CDR3 DNA reads as TGTGCCAGTAGTATAGATGCGAGCGGGAGGGCCACCGGGGAGCTGTTTTTT. Its protein is CASSIDASGRATGELFF.